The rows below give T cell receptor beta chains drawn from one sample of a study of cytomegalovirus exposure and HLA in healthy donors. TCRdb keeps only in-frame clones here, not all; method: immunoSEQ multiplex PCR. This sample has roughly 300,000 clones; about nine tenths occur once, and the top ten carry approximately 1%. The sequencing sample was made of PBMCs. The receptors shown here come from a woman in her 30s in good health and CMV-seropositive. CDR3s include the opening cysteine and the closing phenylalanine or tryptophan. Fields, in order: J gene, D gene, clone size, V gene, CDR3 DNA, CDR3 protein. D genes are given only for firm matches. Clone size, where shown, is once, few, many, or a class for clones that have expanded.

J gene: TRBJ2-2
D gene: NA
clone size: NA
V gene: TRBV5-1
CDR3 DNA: TGCGCCAGCAGCGGCGCGAACACCGGGGAGCTGTTTTTT
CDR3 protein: CASSGANTGELFF

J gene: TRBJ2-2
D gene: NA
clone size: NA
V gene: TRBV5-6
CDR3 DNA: TGTGCCAGCATCCGGACAGCGAACACCGGGGAGCTGTTTTTT
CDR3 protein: CASIRTANTGELFF

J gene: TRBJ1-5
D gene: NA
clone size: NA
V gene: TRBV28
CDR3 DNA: TGTGCCAGCAGCAGGGACAGCAATCAGCCCCAGCATTTT
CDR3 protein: CASSRDSNQPQHF

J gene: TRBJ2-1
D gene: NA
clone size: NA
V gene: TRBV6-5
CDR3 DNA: TGTGCCAGCAGTCACGGGTCCTACAATGAGCAGTTCTTC
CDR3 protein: CASSHGSYNEQFF

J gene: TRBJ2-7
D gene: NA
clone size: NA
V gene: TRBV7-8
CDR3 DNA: TGTGCCAGCAGCCAGAGCTCCTACGAGCAGTACTTC
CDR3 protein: CASSQSSYEQYF

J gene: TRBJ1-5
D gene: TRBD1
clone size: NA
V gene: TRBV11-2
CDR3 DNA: TGTGCCAGCAGCTTGGGACAGAATCAGCCCCAGCATTTT
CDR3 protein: CASSLGQNQPQHF

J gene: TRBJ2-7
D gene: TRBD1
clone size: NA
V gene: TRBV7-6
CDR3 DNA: TGTGCCAGCAGCTTAGGGTCGGGACAGGACAGCTACGAGCAGTACTTC
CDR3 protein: CASSLGSGQDSYEQYF

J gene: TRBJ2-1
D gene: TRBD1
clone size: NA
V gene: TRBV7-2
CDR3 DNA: TGTGCCAGCAGCAACCGACCAGGGGGTGGGGACAATGAGCAGTTCTTC
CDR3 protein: CASSNRPGGGDNEQFF

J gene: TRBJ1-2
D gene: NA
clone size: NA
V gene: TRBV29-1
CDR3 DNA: TGCAGCGTTACAGGCTCTAGGGGCTACACCTTC
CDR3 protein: CSVTGSRGYTF

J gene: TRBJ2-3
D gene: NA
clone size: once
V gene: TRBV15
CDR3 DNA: TGTGCCACCGGGGCCAGGGTGCTTGATACGCAGTATTTT
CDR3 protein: CATGARVLDTQYF

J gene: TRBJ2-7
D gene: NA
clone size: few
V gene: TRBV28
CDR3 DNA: TGTGCCAGCAGTCCACTCTACGAGCAGTACTTC
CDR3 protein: CASSPLYEQYF

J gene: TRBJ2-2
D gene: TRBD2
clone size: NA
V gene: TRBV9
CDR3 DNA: TGTGCCAGCAGCGTAGGACTAGCGGAGCACACCGGGGAGCTGTTTTTT
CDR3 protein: CASSVGLAEHTGELFF

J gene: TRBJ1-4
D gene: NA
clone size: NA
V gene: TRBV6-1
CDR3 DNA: TGTGCCAGCACCTCCGGGTTAGGTGAAAAACTGTTTTTT
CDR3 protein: CASTSGLGEKLFF

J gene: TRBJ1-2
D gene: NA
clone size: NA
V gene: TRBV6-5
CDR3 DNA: TGTGCCAGCAGTTACTCTTCCTGGGGGGGTGGCTACACCTTC
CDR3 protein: CASSYSSWGGGYTF

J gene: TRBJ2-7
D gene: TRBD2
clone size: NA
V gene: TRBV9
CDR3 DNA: TGTGCCAGCAGCGTAAGTGCGGGGGGGTTCAACGAGCAGTACTTC
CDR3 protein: CASSVSAGGFNEQYF

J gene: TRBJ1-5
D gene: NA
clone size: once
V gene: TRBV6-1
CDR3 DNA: TGTGCCAGCAGTGAATTGAGGTCAGTTCGCCAGCCCCAGCATTTT
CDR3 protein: CASSELRSVRQPQHF

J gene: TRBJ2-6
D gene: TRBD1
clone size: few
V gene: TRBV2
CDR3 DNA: TGTGCCAGCAATCGTCCCGGGACAGGGACTGGGGCCAACGTCCTGACTTTC
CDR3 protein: CASNRPGTGTGANVLTF

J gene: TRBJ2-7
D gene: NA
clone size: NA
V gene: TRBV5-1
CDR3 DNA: TGCGCCAGCAGCTTTGTTGCGGGGACCATCTACGAGCAGTACTTC
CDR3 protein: CASSFVAGTIYEQYF

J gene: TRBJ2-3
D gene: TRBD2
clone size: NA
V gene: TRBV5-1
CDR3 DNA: TGCGCCAGCAGCTTGGCCGGCGGGAGTACAGATACGCAGTATTTT
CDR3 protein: CASSLAGGSTDTQYF

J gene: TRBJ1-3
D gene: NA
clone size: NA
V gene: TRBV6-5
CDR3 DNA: TGTGCCAGCAGCCGAGGGGTTGTCGCTGGAAACACCATATATTTT
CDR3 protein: CASSRGVVAGNTIYF

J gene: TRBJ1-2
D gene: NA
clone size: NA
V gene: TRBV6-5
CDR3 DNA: TGTGCCAGCAGTTACTCGGTCTGGGACAACAACTATGGCTACACCTTC
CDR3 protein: CASSYSVWDNNYGYTF

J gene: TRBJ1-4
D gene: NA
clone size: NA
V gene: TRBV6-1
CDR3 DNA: TGTGCCAGCAGTGTATCGGGCAGGGAAGGGGAAAAACTGTTTTTT
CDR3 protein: CASSVSGREGEKLFF

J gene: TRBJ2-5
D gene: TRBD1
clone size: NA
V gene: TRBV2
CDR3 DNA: TGTGCCAGCAGTGAAGAGGGACAGAGCTACCAAGAGACCCAGTACTTC
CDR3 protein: CASSEEGQSYQETQYF

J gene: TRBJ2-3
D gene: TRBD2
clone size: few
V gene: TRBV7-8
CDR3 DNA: TGTGCCAGCAGCCAGGGGACTAGCGGGAGTGATACGCAGTATTTT
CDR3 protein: CASSQGTSGSDTQYF

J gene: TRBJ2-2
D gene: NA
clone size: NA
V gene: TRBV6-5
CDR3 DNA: TGTGCCAGCAGTTATTTGCAGGGAAGGAACACCGGGGAGCTGTTTTTT
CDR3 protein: CASSYLQGRNTGELFF

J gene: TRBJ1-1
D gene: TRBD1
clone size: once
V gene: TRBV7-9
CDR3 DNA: TGTGCCAGCACCCCGCCACAGGGGAGGAACACTGAAGCTTTCTTT
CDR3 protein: CASTPPQGRNTEAFF

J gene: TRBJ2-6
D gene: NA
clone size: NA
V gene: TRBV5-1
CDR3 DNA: TGCGCCAGCAGCCCCTCAAGGACAGAACTCTCTGGGGCCAACGTCCTGACTTTC
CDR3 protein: CASSPSRTELSGANVLTF

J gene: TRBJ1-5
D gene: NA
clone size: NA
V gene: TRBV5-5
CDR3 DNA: TGTGCCAGCAGCTTGGTGCCACAGAGCAATCAGCCCCAGCATTTT
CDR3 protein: CASSLVPQSNQPQHF

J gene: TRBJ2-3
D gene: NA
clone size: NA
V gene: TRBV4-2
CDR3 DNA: TGTGCCAGCAGCCTCACAACCACTGGGGGCACAGGATCGGATTTT
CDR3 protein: CASSLTTTGGTGSDF

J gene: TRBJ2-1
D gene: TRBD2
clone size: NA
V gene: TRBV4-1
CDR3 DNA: TGCGCCACCGGGACTAGCGGGGCATACAATGAGCAGTTCTTC
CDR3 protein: CATGTSGAYNEQFF

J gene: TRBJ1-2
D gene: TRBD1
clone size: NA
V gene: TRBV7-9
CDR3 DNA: TGTGCCAGCAGCGAACAGGGGGCGGAGGGCTACACCTTC
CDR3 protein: CASSEQGAEGYTF

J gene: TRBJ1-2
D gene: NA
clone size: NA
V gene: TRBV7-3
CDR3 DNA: TGTGCCAGCAGCCCAAGTGGACAGACTAACTATGGCTACACCTTC
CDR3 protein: CASSPSGQTNYGYTF

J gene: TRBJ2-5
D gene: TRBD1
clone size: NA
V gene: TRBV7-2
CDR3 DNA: TGTGCCAGCAGCTTACCGACAGGGGGCTTCTACGTGGGGACCCAGTACTTC
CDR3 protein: CASSLPTGGFYVGTQYF

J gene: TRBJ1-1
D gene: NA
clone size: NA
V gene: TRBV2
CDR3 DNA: TGTGCCAGCACGGTAAAGATAGTGAACACTGAAGCTTTCTTT
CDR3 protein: CASTVKIVNTEAFF

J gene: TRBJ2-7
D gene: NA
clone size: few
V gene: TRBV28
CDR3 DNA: TGTGCCAGCAGTCCTAGGACAGCCTACGAGCAGTACTTC
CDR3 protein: CASSPRTAYEQYF

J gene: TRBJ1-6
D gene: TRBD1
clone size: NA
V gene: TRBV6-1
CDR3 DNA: TGTGCCAGCAGTGAAACCGGGACAGGGAGCTCCTATAATTCACCCCTCCACTTT
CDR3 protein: CASSETGTGSSYNSPLHF

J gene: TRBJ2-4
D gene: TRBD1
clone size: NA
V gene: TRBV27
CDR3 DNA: TGTGCCAGCAGTTGGGACCCACAGGGGAACATTCAGTACTTC
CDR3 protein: CASSWDPQGNIQYF

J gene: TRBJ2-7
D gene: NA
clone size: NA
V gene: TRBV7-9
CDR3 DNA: TGTGCCAGCAGCTTAATGGGCAGTTCCTACGAGCAGTACTTC
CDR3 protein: CASSLMGSSYEQYF

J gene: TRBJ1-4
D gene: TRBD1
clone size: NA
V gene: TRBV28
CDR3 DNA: TGTGCCAGCAGCCCGGGGACAGTTGAAAAACTGTTTTTT
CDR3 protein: CASSPGTVEKLFF

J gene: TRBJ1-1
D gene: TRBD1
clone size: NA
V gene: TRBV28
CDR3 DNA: TGTGCCAGCAGTCTCCAACAGGGGGGGAACACTGAAGCTTTCTTT
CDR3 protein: CASSLQQGGNTEAFF

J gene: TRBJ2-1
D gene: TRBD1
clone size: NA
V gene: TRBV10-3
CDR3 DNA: TGTGCCATCAGTGATTCCGGGACAGGGGACAATGAGCAGTTCTTC
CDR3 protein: CAISDSGTGDNEQFF

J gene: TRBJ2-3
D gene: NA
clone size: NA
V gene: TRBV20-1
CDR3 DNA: TGCAGTGCTAGATTCACAGATACGCAGTATTTT
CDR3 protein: CSARFTDTQYF

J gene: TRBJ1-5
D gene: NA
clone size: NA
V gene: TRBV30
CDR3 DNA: TGTGCCTGGAGCCGAGGCCGTGGACAGAATCAGCCCCAGCATTTT
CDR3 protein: CAWSRGRGQNQPQHF

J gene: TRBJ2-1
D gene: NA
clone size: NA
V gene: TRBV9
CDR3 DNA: TGTGCCAGCAGCACCGCCACCACAGGATACAATGAGCAGTTCTTC
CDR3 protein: CASSTATTGYNEQFF

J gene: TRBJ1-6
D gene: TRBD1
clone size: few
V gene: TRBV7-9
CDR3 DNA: TGTGCCAGCAGCTCGAAGGACAGGGGCTATTCACCCCTCCACTTT
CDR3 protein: CASSSKDRGYSPLHF

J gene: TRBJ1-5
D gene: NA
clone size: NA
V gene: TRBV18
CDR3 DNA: TGTGCCAGCTCACCACAAAAGGGGGGGCAGCCCCAGCATTTT
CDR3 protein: CASSPQKGGQPQHF

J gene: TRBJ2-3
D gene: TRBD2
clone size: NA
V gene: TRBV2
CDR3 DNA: TGTGCCAGCAGGCCTCTAGGGACTAATACAGATACGCAGTATTTT
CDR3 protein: CASRPLGTNTDTQYF

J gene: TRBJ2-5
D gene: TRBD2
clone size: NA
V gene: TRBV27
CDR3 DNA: TGTGCCAGCAGTTTAGCGGGGGGCCCGCAAGAGACCCAGTACTTC
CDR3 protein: CASSLAGGPQETQYF

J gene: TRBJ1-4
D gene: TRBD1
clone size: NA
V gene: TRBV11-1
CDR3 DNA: TGTGCCAGCGCCCCCGCCGGGACAGTAGGAGAAAAACTGTTTTTT
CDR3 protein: CASAPAGTVGEKLFF

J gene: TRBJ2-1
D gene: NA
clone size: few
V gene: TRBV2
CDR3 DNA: TGTGCCAGCAGTGAATACAATGAGCAGTTCTTC
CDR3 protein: CASSEYNEQFF

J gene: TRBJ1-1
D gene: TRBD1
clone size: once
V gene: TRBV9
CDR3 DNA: TGTGCCAGCAGCGGAGGTCTACAGGGGATGAACACTGAAGCTTTCTTT
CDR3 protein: CASSGGLQGMNTEAFF

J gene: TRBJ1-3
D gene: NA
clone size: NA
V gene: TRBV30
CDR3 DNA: TGTGCCTGGAGGGAGGGGGTTGGAAACACCATATATTTT
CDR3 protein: CAWREGVGNTIYF

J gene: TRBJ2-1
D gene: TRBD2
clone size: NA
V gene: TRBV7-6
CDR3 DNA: TGTGCCAGCAGCCCAATAGCGGGAGCTTATGAGCAGTTCTTC
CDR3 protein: CASSPIAGAYEQFF

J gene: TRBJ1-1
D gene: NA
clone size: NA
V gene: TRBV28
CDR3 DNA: TGTGCCAGCAGCTTACCAGTGAACACTGAAGCTTTCTTT
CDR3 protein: CASSLPVNTEAFF

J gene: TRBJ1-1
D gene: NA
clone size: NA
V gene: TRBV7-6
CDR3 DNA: TGTGCCAGCAGCTTAGCTGTAGGTGAAGACATTGAAGCTTTCTTT
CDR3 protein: CASSLAVGEDIEAFF

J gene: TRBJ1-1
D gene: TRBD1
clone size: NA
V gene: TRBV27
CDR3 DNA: TGTGCCAGCAGTTTCGGGGCATGGAGACAGGGAGGCAACACTGAAGCTTTCTTT
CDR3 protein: CASSFGAWRQGGNTEAFF

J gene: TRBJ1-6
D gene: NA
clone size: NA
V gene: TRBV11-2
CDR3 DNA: TGTGCCAGCAGCCCCTCCCGGGACATAGAAAATTCACCCCTCCACTTT
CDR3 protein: CASSPSRDIENSPLHF

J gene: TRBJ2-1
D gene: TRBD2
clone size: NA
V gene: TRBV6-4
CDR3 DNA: TGTGCCTCGAAGGAGCTAGCGGGAGTAAATGAGCAGTTCTTC
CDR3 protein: CASKELAGVNEQFF